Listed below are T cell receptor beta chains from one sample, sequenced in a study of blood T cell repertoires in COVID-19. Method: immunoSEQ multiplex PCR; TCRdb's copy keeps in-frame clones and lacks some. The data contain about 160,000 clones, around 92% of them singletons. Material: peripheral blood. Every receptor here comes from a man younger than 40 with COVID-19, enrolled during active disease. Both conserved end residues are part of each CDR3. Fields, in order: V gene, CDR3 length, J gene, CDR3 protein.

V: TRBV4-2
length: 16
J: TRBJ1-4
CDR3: CASSPQGRATNEKLFF

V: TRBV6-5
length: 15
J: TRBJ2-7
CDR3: CASSYSTTGWYEQYF

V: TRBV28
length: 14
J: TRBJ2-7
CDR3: CASSLAGDWREQYF

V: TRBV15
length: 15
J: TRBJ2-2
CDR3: CATSRSTSGTGELFF

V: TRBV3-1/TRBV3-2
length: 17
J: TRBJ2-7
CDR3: CASSQGHLRGPYYEQYF

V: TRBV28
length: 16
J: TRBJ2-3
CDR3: CASSPGQGASTDTQYF

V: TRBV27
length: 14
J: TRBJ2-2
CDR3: CASRYRGWTGELFF

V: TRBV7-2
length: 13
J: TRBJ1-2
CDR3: CASSPDRNYGYTF

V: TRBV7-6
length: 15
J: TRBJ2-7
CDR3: CASSSMGQGGHEQYF

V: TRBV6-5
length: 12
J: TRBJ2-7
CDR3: CASSQGPYEQYF

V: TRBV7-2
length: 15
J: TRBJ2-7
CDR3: CASSYGLAGRYEQYF

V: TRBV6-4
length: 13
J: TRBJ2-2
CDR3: CASSELLAGELFF

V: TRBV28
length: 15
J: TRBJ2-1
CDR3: CASSLAGSPPNEQFF

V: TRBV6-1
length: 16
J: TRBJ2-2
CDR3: CASSAQTAENTGELFF

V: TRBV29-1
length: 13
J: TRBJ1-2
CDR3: CSVGSGREHGYTF

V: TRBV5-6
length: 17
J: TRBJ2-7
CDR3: CASSPSLLAESSYEQYF

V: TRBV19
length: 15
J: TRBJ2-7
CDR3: CASSIGWDRVDEQYF

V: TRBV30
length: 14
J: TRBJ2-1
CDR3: CAWSSGGSYNEQFF

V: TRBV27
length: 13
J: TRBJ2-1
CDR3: CASRLAGYNEQFF

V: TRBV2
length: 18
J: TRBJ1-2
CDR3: CASSLGPPELGTNYGYTF

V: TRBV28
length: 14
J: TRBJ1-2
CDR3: CASSSSQGGGGYTF

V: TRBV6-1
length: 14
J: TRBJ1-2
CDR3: CASSESAQGYGYTF

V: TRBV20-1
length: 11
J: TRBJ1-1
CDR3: CSATAGTGRVF

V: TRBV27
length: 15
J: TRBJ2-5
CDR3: CASSFTAGNQETQYF

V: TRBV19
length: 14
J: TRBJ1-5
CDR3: CASSITGGDQPQHF

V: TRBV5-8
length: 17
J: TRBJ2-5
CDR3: CASSLRWAAGVDETQYF

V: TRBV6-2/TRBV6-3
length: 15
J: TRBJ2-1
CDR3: CASSFRAGVHNEQFF

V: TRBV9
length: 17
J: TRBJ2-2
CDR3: CASSVAGNVGNTGELFF

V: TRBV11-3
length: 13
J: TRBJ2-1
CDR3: CASSRTRYNEQFF

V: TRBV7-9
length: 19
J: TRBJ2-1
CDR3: CASSLALGGGPGVYNEQFF

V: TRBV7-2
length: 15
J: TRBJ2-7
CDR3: CASSLLGTTVGEQYF

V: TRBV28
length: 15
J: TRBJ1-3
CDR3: CASGTAPRQGNTIYF

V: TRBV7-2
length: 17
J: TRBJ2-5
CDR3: CASSLQPLLAAQETQYF

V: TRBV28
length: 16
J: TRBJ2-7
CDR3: CASSLDPLAGVHEQYF

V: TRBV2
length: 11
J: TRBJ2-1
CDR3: CASSVLNEQFF

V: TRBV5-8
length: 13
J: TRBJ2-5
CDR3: CASSMDRVETQYF

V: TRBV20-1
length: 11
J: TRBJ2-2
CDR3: CSAHRSGELFF

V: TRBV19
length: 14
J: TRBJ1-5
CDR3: CASSIERRNQPQHF

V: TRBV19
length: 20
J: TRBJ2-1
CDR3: CASAAQQGLTPIRLYNEQFF

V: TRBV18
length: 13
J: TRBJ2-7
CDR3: CASSTSTSYEQYF

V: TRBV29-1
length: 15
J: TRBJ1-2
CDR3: CSATPGQGGGYGYTF

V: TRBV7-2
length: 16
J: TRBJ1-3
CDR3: CASSLGGTGGGNTIYF

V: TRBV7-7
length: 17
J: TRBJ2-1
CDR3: CASSLEARGSGPDEQFF

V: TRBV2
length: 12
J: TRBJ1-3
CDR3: CASSETGYTIYF

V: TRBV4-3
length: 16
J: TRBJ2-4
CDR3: CASSQDMTASKNIQYF

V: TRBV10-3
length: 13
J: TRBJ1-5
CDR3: CATRDSLNQPQHF

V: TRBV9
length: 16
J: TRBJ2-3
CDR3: CASSSDRVSSTDTQYF

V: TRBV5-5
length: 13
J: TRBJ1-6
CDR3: CASSLDPLVALHF

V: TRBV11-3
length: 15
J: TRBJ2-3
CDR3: CASSLGRRGTDTQYF

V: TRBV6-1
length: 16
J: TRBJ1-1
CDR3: CASSVQGARPNTEAFF

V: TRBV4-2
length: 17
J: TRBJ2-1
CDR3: CASSETTTSGFYNEQFF

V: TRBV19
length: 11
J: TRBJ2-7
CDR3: CASSASYEQYF

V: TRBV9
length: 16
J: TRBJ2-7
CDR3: CASSVDLGQGFYEQYF

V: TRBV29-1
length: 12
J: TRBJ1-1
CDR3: CSGSGQGFEAFF

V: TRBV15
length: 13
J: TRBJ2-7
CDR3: CATSVTTAGEQYF

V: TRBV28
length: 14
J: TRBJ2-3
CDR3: CASSLAGGEDTQYF

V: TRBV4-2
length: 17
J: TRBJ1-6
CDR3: CASSQEISPAGNSPLHF

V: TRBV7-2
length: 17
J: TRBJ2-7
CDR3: CASSLGQGILRGNEQYF

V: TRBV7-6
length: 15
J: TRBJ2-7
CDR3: CASSLGAGTSNEQYF

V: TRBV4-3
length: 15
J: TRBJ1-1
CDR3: CASSQVWSETEKAFF